These T cell receptor beta chains were read from a single sample in a study of cytomegalovirus exposure and HLA in healthy donors. Sequencing was performed with immunoSEQ multiplex PCR; in TCRdb, only in-frame clones are kept and a portion is missing. The profile shows roughly 130,000 clones, over 75% of them singletons. Material for sequencing was PBMCs. Source of these receptors: a middle-aged man in good health and CMV-seronegative. CDR3s include the opening cysteine and the closing phenylalanine or tryptophan. Fields, in order: clone size, V gene, D gene, CDR3 length, J gene, CDR3 DNA, CDR3 protein. A D gene is named only where the DNA matches it firmly. Size values are once, few and many counts, or a class for expanded clones, and some rows have none.

once	TRBV9	TRBD2	15	TRBJ2-5	TGTGCCAGCAGCGTAGCGTCTAGCGGGGCGACGTCCCAGTACTTC	CASSVASSGATSQYF
.	TRBV4-1	.	15	TRBJ2-1	TGCGCCAGCAGCCAAGTGCGAGGGTCCCACAATGAGCAGTTCTTC	CASSQVRGSHNEQFF
once	TRBV5-4	.	13	TRBJ2-3	TGTGCCAGCAGCGGAGAAGAGGAAGATACGCAGTATTTT	CASSGEEEDTQYF
once	TRBV30	.	11	TRBJ1-2	TGTCAAATCGGGTTGTCGAATGGCTACACCTTC	CQIGLSNGYTF
.	TRBV6-1	TRBD1	15	TRBJ1-2	TGTGCCAGCAGCCCCGGGACAGCGAGAATATATGGCTACACCTTC	CASSPGTARIYGYTF
few	TRBV7-9	TRBD1	18	TRBJ1-1	TGTGCCAGCACCCTGGGACAGGGAGCCTTACCACCGAACACTGAAGCTTTCTTT	CASTLGQGALPPNTEAFF
.	TRBV2	.	15	TRBJ2-3	TGTGCCAGCAGGGAAAGCGGAACCCAGACAGATACGCAGTATTTT	CASRESGTQTDTQYF
few	TRBV28	TRBD1	16	TRBJ1-4	TGTGCCAGCACTACACCAGAGGGGGCGACTAATGAAAAACTGTTTTTT	CASTTPEGATNEKLFF
once	TRBV30	.	12	TRBJ1-5	TGTGCCTGGAGTGTAGGACTTAGGCCCCAGCATTTT	CAWSVGLRPQHF
.	TRBV6-5	TRBD1	16	TRBJ2-2	TGTGCCAGCAGTTACTTAGGGCAGGGGGACACCGGGGAGCTGTTTTTT	CASSYLGQGDTGELFF
.	TRBV19	TRBD1	13	TRBJ1-2	TGTGCCAGTACCCCGGACAGGAACTATGGCTACACCTTC	CASTPDRNYGYTF
.	TRBV30	.	14	TRBJ1-2	TGTGCCTGGAGTGTACGAGAACGGGTAGGAGGCTACACCTTC	CAWSVRERVGGYTF
few	TRBV19	.	14	TRBJ2-7	TGTGCCAGTAGCCAGGGAGGGGGCTCCTACGAGCAGTACTTC	CASSQGGGSYEQYF
.	TRBV27	TRBD2	15	TRBJ2-7	TGTGCCAGCAGTTTACTTAGCGGGAGAATCCACGAGCAGTACTTC	CASSLLSGRIHEQYF
.	TRBV5-1	TRBD1	18	TRBJ2-5	TGCGCCAGCAGCTTGCGTCATAGCGGGACAGGGGGAGCAGAGACCCAGTACTTC	CASSLRHSGTGGAETQYF
.	TRBV9	.	18	TRBJ2-7	TGTGCCAGCAGCGGTCGGCTGGCCGCGGGGGCCGTACCCTACGAGCAGTACTTC	CASSGRLAAGAVPYEQYF
.	TRBV21-1	.	14	TRBJ2-3	TGTGCCAGCGTGGACAGGGGAAACACAGATACGCAGTATTTT	CASVDRGNTDTQYF
.	TRBV27	TRBD2	16	TRBJ2-1	TGTGCCAGCAGTTTTGATGTGGCGGGAGGTCCCCATGAGCAGTTCTTC	CASSFDVAGGPHEQFF
.	TRBV14	TRBD1	16	TRBJ2-2	TGTGCCAGCAGCGTGGACAGGGGGCTCAACACCGGGGAGCTGTTTTTT	CASSVDRGLNTGELFF
.	TRBV28	TRBD2	14	TRBJ2-7	TGTGCCAGCAGTTTATGGGGGGGGTCCTACGAGCAGTACTTC	CASSLWGGSYEQYF
.	TRBV5-1	TRBD1	15	TRBJ2-5	TGCGCCAGCAGCTTGGAGACAGGGATGCAAGAGACCCAGTACTTC	CASSLETGMQETQYF
few	TRBV5-8	.	15	TRBJ1-1	TGTGCCAGCAGCCGACTGATAGATTTGAACACTGAAGCTTTCTTT	CASSRLIDLNTEAFF
.	TRBV6-5	TRBD2	15	TRBJ2-5	TGTGCCAGCAGCCGCTTCGGGGGAGGGCTACGGACCCAGTACTTC	CASSRFGGGLRTQYF
.	TRBV10-1	TRBD1	20	TRBJ2-1	TGCGCCAGCAGTGAGTCTGGTCCGCCTAGACAGGGGGGCTCCTACAATGAGCAGTTCTTC	CASSESGPPRQGGSYNEQFF
.	TRBV27	TRBD2	18	TRBJ2-7	TGTGCCAGTGCGGGGGGACTAGCGGGAGCCTTTAGCCAAAGCGAGCAGTACTTC	CASAGGLAGAFSQSEQYF
.	TRBV2	TRBD2	15	TRBJ2-5	TGTGCCAGCAGTGAGGAACTAGCGGCCCAAGAGACCCAGTACTTC	CASSEELAAQETQYF
.	TRBV10-1	.	14	TRBJ2-3	TGCGCCAGCAGTGTTACAATGTGTGCAGATACGCAGTATTTT	CASSVTMCADTQYF
.	TRBV2	TRBD1	14	TRBJ1-5	TGTGCCAGCAGTGTCGGACAGGGGAATCAGCCCCAGCATTTT	CASSVGQGNQPQHF
.	TRBV6-4	TRBD2	15	TRBJ2-1	TGTGCCAGCAGTTCACTAGCGGGGGGGCTCAATGAGCAGTTCTTC	CASSSLAGGLNEQFF
.	TRBV7-3	TRBD2	15	TRBJ2-1	TGTGCCAGCAGCTTGGAAGCGGGGGGTATTGGTGAGCAGTTCTTC	CASSLEAGGIGEQFF
.	TRBV15	TRBD2	18	TRBJ2-1	TGTGCCACCAGCAGAGCAAATCTCCCTAGCGGGCCCAACAATGAGCAGTTCTTC	CATSRANLPSGPNNEQFF
.	TRBV5-4	TRBD1	14	TRBJ1-2	TGTGCCAGCAGCTTGGACAAGGGGGCTGTTGGCTACACCTTC	CASSLDKGAVGYTF
.	TRBV5-6	.	14	TRBJ2-5	TGTGCCAGCAGCCTTATGACGGGACAAGAGACCCAGTACTTC	CASSLMTGQETQYF
.	TRBV7-8	TRBD2	15	TRBJ2-3	TGTGCCAGCAGCCTGAGGGAGGGAGGCACAGATACGCAGTATTTT	CASSLREGGTDTQYF
.	TRBV10-3	TRBD2	16	TRBJ2-3	TGTGCCATCAGTCGAACTAGCGGGGGGGCCGCGGATACGCAGTATTTT	CAISRTSGGAADTQYF